This T cell receptor (beta chain) originates from a study of human T cells and chemical hapten exposure. In the study overall: The sensitizing agent was 2% DPC, placed on about 2 cm by about 2 cm of upper inner arm skin. Weekly diphenylcyclopropenone doses were given to patients' scalps across the approximately 26-week study.

TCRdb fed the RACE reads into MiXCR, producing one record per CDR3 protein. The repertoire holds some 350,000 distinct CDR3 sequences, with just under 6.5% as singletons. Study results and caveats: With alopecia, donors may have immune responses unlike healthy people's.

The sample's time point: patch test 2, 6 weeks after DPC sensitization. As to treatment: therapeutic diphenylcyclopropenone sensitization with weekly scalp DPC. This CDR3 contains 16 residues. CDR1 and CDR2 from the germline V gene are SGHRS and YFSETQ. The junction had 9 bases not matched to a gene; V was cut back by 1 base and J by 4 bases. This clonotype was detected ten times or more. Its antigen is as yet unknown. The sample here was whole blood, taken in connection with sensitization to the hapten diphenylcyclopropenone (DPC). This TCR derives from a young woman with alopecia areata. Some clones in this sample may be carry-over from other donors' samples. The gene calls are TRBV5-1 and TRBJ2-3, with 7 bases aligning to TRBD1. This CDR3 reads CASSLSIQGYSDTQYF. Here the CDR3 DNA reads TGCGCCAGCAGCTTGAGTATACAGGGGTATTCAGATACGCAGTATTTT.